This TCR beta chain was recorded in a study of cytomegalovirus exposure and HLA in healthy donors. As for the study in general: Most donors, more than 80% of several hundred genotyped, fell in the Caucasian-associated ancestry cluster. Notes on the study in general: Cytomegalovirus-associated TCR beta chains were listed, numbering 150 to 200. With later analysis, a missense DCLRE1C variant became linked to TCR beta V- and J-gene trimming.

Donors likely had unrecorded immune exposures despite being nominally healthy when sampled. A multiplex PCR was run with 60 Vbeta primers and 13 Jbeta primers. This table comes from immunoSEQ multiplex PCR, and its TCRdb copy is limited to in-frame clones, with some not included. Found here are around 91,000 clones, 84% of them singletons; the top ten hold 2.1%. In the case of this clone: The antigen is undetermined.

Trimming pared 7 bases from V and 3 bases from J, leaving 13 bases between. Per the germline V gene, CDR1 is SGDLS and CDR2 is YYNGEE. This CDR3 contains 14 residues. The clonotype was recovered from a man younger than 35 in good health and CMV-seronegative. The sequenced sample consisted of PBMCs. The chain uses TRBV9 and TRBJ1-4, with D possibly being TRBD1 (6 bases). In nucleotides, the CDR3 is TGTGCCAGCTCCACAGGGAGTGCTAATGAAAAACTGTTTTTT. It translates to CASSTGSANEKLFF.